This T cell receptor beta chain was found in a study of blood T cell repertoires in COVID-19 (dated by TCRdb to the early 2020s). Turning to the overall study: Samples covering the acute and convalescent phases of COVID-19 were provided by collaborators in the United States, Italy and Spain. The samples were drawn from the first 160 participants of the ongoing ImmuneRACE study and from 1,254 subjects provided by 6 global collaborators. The dataset comprised deeply sampled blood TCRbeta repertoires from subjects exposed to, actively infected with, or recovered from COVID-19. The repertoires were released in a freely available public database meant as a resource for research on the immune response to SARS-CoV-2. The sample metadata nearly always contained a de-identified subject ID, COVID-19 status, age in years and sex. The material from the prospective study consisted of cDNA or gDNA derived from T cells, B-cell-depleted T cells, or PBMCs. HLA class I and class II types, where available, came from metadata supplied by the sample provider rather than from assay-based typing. Overall results and qualifications from the work: Clinical and demographic metadata were provided uncurated, with the amount varying by source and participant.

Taken from cysteine to phenylalanine, the CDR3 has 15 residues. CDR3 DNA is the only sequence kept; it has 45 bases, read in frame from the first base. CDR1 and CDR2, per the germline V gene, are MDHEN and SYDVKM. The junction shows trimming of 0 bases on V and 3 bases on J, plus 11 bases between the germline ends. This clone has only one observation. Its antigen has not been determined. Within one base of it there is no much larger clone, and no base qualities were kept. TCRbeta CDR3 regions were amplified from genomic DNA using the immunoSEQ Assay, a bias-controlled multiplex PCR. The study's own analysis went as follows. Nucleated cell counts per sample were estimated from amplification of reference gene primers within the assay. To quantify the absolute abundance of each unique TCRbeta CDR3 rearrangement, sequence reads were collapsed and filtered. For each sample, productive Simpson clonality was calculated as the square root of Simpson's diversity index over productive rearrangements. Sourced from immuneACCESS, this table was stored by TCRdb with only in-frame sequences that have V and J called. A share of the clones is absent; for the studies checked, an unresolved V gene accounts for under half, and the remainder has no known explanation. V and J calls and clone size are given by that table; D and trimming were obtained from the DNA. In this sample the table shows some 300,000 clones, almost 90% of which occur a single time. The ten largest clones capture around 4.3% of the sample.

In the prospective study, participants were roughly 18 to 89 years old, resided in about two dozen geographic areas of the United States, and were enrolled through a virtual design. Cohort assignment in the prospective study relied on participant-reported clinical history from a screening survey and a study questionnaire. In the prospective study, mobile phlebotomists collected whole blood, serum and a nasopharyngeal or oropharyngeal swab from each participant. Over a roughly 2-month period, participants in the prospective study had the option of providing additional blood draws and questionnaires. Before DNA extraction, prospective study blood samples were shipped either frozen or at room temperature.

This receptor was obtained from a woman aged 18-30 years with acute COVID-19. Recombination linked TRBV28 to TRBJ1-1, and TRBD1 may be the D gene, going by 6 matching bases. Material for sequencing was PBMCs or T cells enriched from blood (not recorded which). The CDR3 here reads CASSLWAAGDTEAFF. Read as DNA, the sequence is TGTGCCAGCAGTTTATGGGCGGCAGGGGACACTGAAGCTTTCTTT.